These 22 T cell receptor beta chains came from one sample sequenced in a study of control samples from healthy donors and cancer patients. Generated by immunoSEQ multiplex PCR, the TCRdb table keeps only in-frame clones and is missing some. The top ten clones hold roughly 4% of a sample with tens of thousands of clones, less than 95% of them seen once. The source material was blood. The receptors were sampled from a man aged 25-45 years in good health.

This sequence joins TRBV3-1 (or the pseudogene TRBV3-2) and TRBJ1-2, with D tentatively TRBD1 (5 bases). The V gene lost 3 bases and the J gene lost 4 bases, with 9 bases spanning the gap. Germline V lookup: CDR1 LGHDT, CDR2 YNNKEL (reference sequence). The CDR3 extends over 13 amino acids. The CDR3 is CASSQGGAYGYTF. The CDR3 nucleotides read TGTGCCAGCAGCCAGGGCGGGGCCTATGGCTACACCTTC.

The V and J genes are TRBV24-1 and TRBJ2-1; D is unresolved. CDR3 length equals 11 residues. V lost 5 bases to trimming and J lost 8 bases, with 6 bases between them. CDR1 and CDR2 from the germline V gene are KGHDR and SFDVKD. CDR3 sequence: CATSAGHEQFF. The CDR3 DNA follows: TGTGCCACCAGTGCCGGGCATGAGCAGTTCTTC.

In its sample, this clone was seen once. J is TRBJ2-5 and V is TRBV4-2, with D perhaps matching TRBD2 (5 bases). With 4 bases removed from V and 2 bases from J, the gap between germline ends came to 11 bases. This CDR3 spans 14 amino acids. Germline assignment: CDR1 LGHNA and CDR2 YNFKEQ. The CDR3, as DNA: TGTGCCAGCAGCCCTACCGGAGGACAAGAGACCCAGTACTTC. The encoded protein is CASSPTGGQETQYF.

The chain has TRBV27 and TRBJ2-7; 16 bases are a match to TRBD2. The V gene end was trimmed by 6 bases and the J gene end by 2 bases; junction bases not matched to a gene: 13. This CDR3 has 19 amino acids. Per germline, CDR1 MNHEY and CDR2 SMNVEV (reference sequence). The CDR3 region is CASRPSHPGLAGGAYEQYF. CDR3 DNA: TGTGCCAGCAGGCCCTCCCACCCGGGACTAGCGGGAGGGGCCTACGAGCAGTACTTC.

The V and J genes are TRBV5-4 and TRBJ2-7, with D possibly matching TRBD2 (5 bases). Trimming shortened V by 4 bases and J by 5 bases, and 16 bases separated the two germline ends. This CDR3 spans 14 amino acids. Looked up from germline, CDR1 is SGHNT and CDR2 is YYREEE (reference sequence). The CDR3 spells CASSPVATAHEQYF. CDR3 nucleotide sequence: TGTGCCAGCAGCCCGGTAGCGACGGCGCACGAGCAGTACTTC.

V usage is TRBV28 and J usage is TRBJ1-1, with 8 bases identical to TRBD1. The J segment lost 3 bases and the V segment lost 3 bases, leaving 3 bases of the junction unmatched. CDR3 length: 14 amino acids. Germline assignment: CDR1 MDHEN and CDR2 SYDVKM. The CDR3 reads CASSFDRGYTEAFF. DNA of the CDR3: TGTGCCAGCAGTTTTGACAGGGGTTACACTGAAGCTTTCTTT.

The chain is built from TRBV7-8 and TRBJ1-5; 8 positions agree with TRBD1. The CDR3 is 15 residues long. The germline gives CDR1 SGHVS, CDR2 FQNEAQ. With V trimmed by 1 base and J by 9 bases, 8 bases remained unmatched. CDR3 region: CASSLGGGQGTPQHF. The CDR3, as DNA: TGTGCCAGCAGCTTAGGCGGTGGACAGGGCACGCCCCAGCATTTT.

The chain recombines TRBV7-9 with TRBJ1-2; TRBD1 matches 7 bases. Trimming at V came to 6 bases and at J to 5 bases, leaving 6 bases not matched to a gene. The CDR3 spans 13 residues. In germline, CDR1 is SEHNR, CDR2 FQNEAQ (reference sequence). The CDR3 DNA reads as TGTGCCAGCAGGTTGGCAGGGGGGTATGGCTACACCTTC. It is translated as CASRLAGGYGYTF.

This clone has just one count. This rearrangement joins TRBV9 to TRBJ2-7, with 7 bases fitting TRBD1. The CDR3 consists of 16 residues. The germline CDR1 and CDR2 sequences are SGDLS and YYNGEE. The J segment lost 3 bases and the V segment lost 3 bases, leaving 12 bases of the junction unmatched. The chain's CDR3 is CASSAGPAGGSYEQYF. In nucleotides, the CDR3 is TGTGCCAGCAGCGCCGGGCCGGCAGGGGGTAGCTACGAGCAGTACTTC.

V usage is TRBV6-5 and J usage is TRBJ1-2; D is uncertain. V lost 0 bases and J 8 bases, leaving 13 bases between the germline ends. The CDR3 has 14 residues. The germline V gene encodes CDR1 MNHEY and CDR2 SVGAGI. The CDR3 protein is CASSYSPRLGGYTF. CDR3 DNA: TGTGCCAGCAGTTACTCCCCCCGGTTAGGGGGCTACACCTTC.

This clone was picked up one time. The V gene is TRBV5-1, the J gene TRBJ1-1, with 7 bases fitting TRBD1. V lost 2 bases to trimming and J lost 1 base; unmatched junction nucleotides: 2. The CDR3 is made up of 14 amino acids. Germline CDR1 reads SGHRS; CDR2 reads YFSETQ. CDR3 protein: CASSLGGKNTEAFF. The CDR3 DNA reads TGCGCCAGCAGCTTAGGGGGCAAGAACACTGAAGCTTTCTTT.

The chain combines TRBV4-3 with TRBJ2-7, with 8 bases lining up with TRBD2. The CDR3 loop spans 14 amino acids. Germline values: CDR1 LGHNA, CDR2 YSLEER. Trimming at V came to 4 bases and at J to 5 bases, leaving 7 bases not matched to a gene. CDR3 DNA sequence: TGCGCCAGCAGCCTGTGGACTAGCAGCCACGAGCAGTACTTC. It is translated as CASSLWTSSHEQYF.

This chain joins TRBV5-6 and TRBJ2-5, with D maybe TRBD2 (6 bases). V was cut by 7 bases and J by 2 bases, with 15 bases left in between. The CDR3 covers 14 residues. Germline CDR1 is SGHDT and CDR2 is YYEEEE. CDR3 nucleotide sequence: TGTGCCAGCCTCCCCCGGGGGTTGCAAGAGACCCAGTACTTC. Amino acid sequence: CASLPRGLQETQYF.

The genes are TRBV9 and TRBJ2-3; TRBD2 agrees at 11 bases. This CDR3 spans 15 amino acids. Trimming at V came to 3 bases and at J to 3 bases, leaving 3 bases not matched to a gene. CDR1 and CDR2 from the germline V gene are SGDLS and YYNGEE. The CDR3 region is CASSASGGRTDTQYF. The CDR3 DNA is TGTGCCAGCAGCGCTAGCGGGGGGAGAACAGATACGCAGTATTTT.

V and J are TRBV12-3 or TRBV12-4 and TRBJ1-1; a possible D gene is TRBD1 (5 bases). Trimming shortened V by 5 bases and J by 8 bases, and 9 bases separated the two germline ends. CDR3 length: 11 residues. Here the CDR3 DNA reads TGTGCCAGCAGTGGGGGGTACGAAGCTTTCTTT. It yields the protein CASSGGYEAFF.

The genes are TRBV7-9 and TRBJ1-1; 7 bases fit TRBD1. The length of the CDR3 is 15 residues. V shed 1 base, J shed 5 bases, and the junction held 7 bases outside the gene matches. Germline V gene lookup returns CDR1 SEHNR and CDR2 FQNEAQ (reference sequence). The CDR3 sequence: CASSLGDRVGTEAFF. As DNA, the CDR3 is TGTGCCAGCAGCTTAGGTGACAGGGTGGGGACTGAAGCTTTCTTT.

This clone is a singleton in its sample. The chain has TRBV12-3 or TRBV12-4 and TRBJ1-2; D unclear. Trimming cost V 2 bases and J 4 bases, with 8 bases left between them. This CDR3 spans 13 amino acids. CDR3 loop: CASSLRGIYGYTF. In DNA form, the CDR3 reads TGTGCCAGCAGTTTAAGAGGGATCTATGGCTACACCTTC.

The DNA for the CDR3 is TGTGCCAGCAGTTACTCGAGCGGGAGCTCCTACGAGCAGTACTTC. Protein sequence: CASSYSSGSSYEQYF. This chain connects TRBV6-5 to TRBJ2-7; TRBD2 aligns across 8 bases. The germline V gene encodes CDR1 MNHEY and CDR2 SVGAGI. This CDR3 comprises 15 residues. V lost 0 bases, J lost 0 bases, and 1 base stayed unmatched.

The chain is built from TRBV7-9 and TRBJ2-1; 10 positions agree with TRBD1. The CDR3 is 16 amino acids. The germline V gene encodes CDR1 SEHNR and CDR2 FQNEAQ (reference sequence). Losses at the gene ends were 8 bases for V and 9 bases for J; bases not matched to a gene: 16. CDR3 DNA: TGTGCCAGCGGTCGCCTCGGGGGACAGGGGAATATTGAGCAGTTCTTC. This encodes CASGRLGGQGNIEQFF.

The CDR3 spells CASRVGGNEQFF. The CDR3 DNA follows: TGTGCCAGCCGAGTTGGCGGCAATGAGCAGTTCTTC. The chain uses TRBV21-1 and TRBJ2-1; no check of the table's D call, TRBD2, against the DNA was made. TRBV21-1 is a pseudogene locus. This CDR3 comprises 12 residues.

This chain uses TRBV30 with TRBJ1-5, with TRBD1 matching over 8 bases. V lost 3 bases, J lost 5 bases, and 6 bases stayed unmatched. CDR1 GTSNPN and CDR2 SVGIG come from the germline V gene (reference sequence). The CDR3 sequence is 14 residues long. CDR3 DNA: TGTGCCTGGAGCCTCGGACAGGGCGATCAGCCCCAGCATTTT. Its protein product is CAWSLGQGDQPQHF.

The CDR3 coding sequence is TGTGCCAGCAGCGTAACATCAAGCAGGGTGGGCACCGGGGAGCTGTTTTTT. It encodes CASSVTSSRVGTGELFF. The chain links TRBV9 to TRBJ2-2; D perhaps matches TRBD1 (5 bases). Trimming removed 1 base from V and 4 bases from J, with 17 bases in between. CDR1 SGDLS and CDR2 YYNGEE come from the germline V gene. The CDR3 loop spans 17 amino acids.